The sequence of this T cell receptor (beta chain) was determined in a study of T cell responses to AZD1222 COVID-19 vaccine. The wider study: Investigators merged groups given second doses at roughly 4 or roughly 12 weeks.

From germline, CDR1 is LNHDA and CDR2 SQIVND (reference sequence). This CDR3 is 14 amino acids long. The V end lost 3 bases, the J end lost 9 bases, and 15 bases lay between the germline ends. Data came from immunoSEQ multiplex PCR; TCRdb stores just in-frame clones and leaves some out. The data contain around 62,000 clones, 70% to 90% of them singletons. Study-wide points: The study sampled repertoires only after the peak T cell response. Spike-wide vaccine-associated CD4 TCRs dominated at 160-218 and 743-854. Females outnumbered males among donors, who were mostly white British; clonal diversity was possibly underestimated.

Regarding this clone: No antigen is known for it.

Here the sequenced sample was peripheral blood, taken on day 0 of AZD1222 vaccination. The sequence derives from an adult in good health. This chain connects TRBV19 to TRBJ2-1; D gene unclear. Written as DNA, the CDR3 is TGTGCCAGTAGTATGAGACAACGTGATGGTGAGCAGTTCTTC. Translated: CASSMRQRDGEQFF.